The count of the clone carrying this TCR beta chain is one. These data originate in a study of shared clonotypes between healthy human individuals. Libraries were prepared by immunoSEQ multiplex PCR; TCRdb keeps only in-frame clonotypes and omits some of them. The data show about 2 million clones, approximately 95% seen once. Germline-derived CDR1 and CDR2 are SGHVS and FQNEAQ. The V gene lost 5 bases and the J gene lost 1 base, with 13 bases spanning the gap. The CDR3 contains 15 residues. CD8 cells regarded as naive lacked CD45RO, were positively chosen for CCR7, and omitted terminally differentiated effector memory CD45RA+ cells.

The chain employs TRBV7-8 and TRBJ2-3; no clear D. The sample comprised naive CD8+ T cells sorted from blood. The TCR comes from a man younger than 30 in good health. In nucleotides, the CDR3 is TGTGCCAGCAGCCCGACGTACGGAGGCACAGATACGCAGTATTTT. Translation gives CASSPTYGGTDTQYF.